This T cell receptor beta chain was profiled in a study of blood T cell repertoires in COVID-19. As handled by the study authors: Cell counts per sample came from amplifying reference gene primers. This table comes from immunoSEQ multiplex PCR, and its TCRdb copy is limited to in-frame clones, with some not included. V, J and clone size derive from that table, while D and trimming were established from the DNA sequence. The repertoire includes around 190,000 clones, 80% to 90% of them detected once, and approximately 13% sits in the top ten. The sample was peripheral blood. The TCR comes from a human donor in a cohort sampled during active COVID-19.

The DNA of the CDR3 is TGTGCCAGCTCAGAAGCTGGGGGGAGCACAGATACGCAGTATTTT. Translated: CASSEAGGSTDTQYF. The chain links TRBV18 to TRBJ2-3, with a tentative D call TRBD2 (6 bases). With 5 bases removed from V and 0 bases from J, the gap between germline ends came to 12 bases. Germline CDR1 KGHSH, CDR2 LQKENI. This CDR3 region has 15 residues.